Below, 7 T cell receptor beta chains from the same sample are listed, as sequenced in a study of identical twins. TCRdb used MiXCR to reprocess the 5' RACE reads, holding one entry per CDR3 protein. The table includes fewer than 350,000 distinct CDR3 sequences, 6.5% to 9.5% detected once. These data also featured in a second study, about yellow fever vaccine responses in identical twins.

Sequenced sample: memory (CD45RO+) T cells sorted from blood. Every receptor here comes from a woman younger than 30 in good health.

This clonotype was found many times. The chain recombines TRBV5-1 with TRBJ1-2; D is undetermined. Germline-derived CDR1 and CDR2 are SGHRS and YFSETQ. V lost 1 base to trimming and J lost 4 bases, with 5 bases between them. The CDR3 is 12 residues long. The CDR3 region has the DNA TGCGCCAGCAGCTTGTTCAGCTATGGCTACACCTTC. This gives the protein CASSLFSYGYTF.

In its sample, this clonotype was seen many times. The CDR3 DNA reads TGTGCCAGCAGTTTTATGACAGCCTTGAACACTGAAGCTTTCTTT. Translated, it gives CASSFMTALNTEAFF. The chain joins TRBV28 to TRBJ1-1, with a possible D match to TRBD1 (5 bases). There are 15 residues in the CDR3. Trimming stripped 3 bases from V and 0 bases from J, with 11 bases between. Germline V gene sequence: CDR1 MDHEN, CDR2 SYDVKM. The variable domain in full, with the rest retrieved from reference TRBV28 and TRBJ1-1, is DVKVTQSSRYLVKRTGEKVFLECVQDMDHENMFWYRQDPGLGLRLIYFSYDVKMKEKGDIPEGYSVSREKKERFSLILESASTNQTSMYLCASSFMTALNTEAFFGQGTRLTVV.

The CDR3 nucleotides read TGTGCCAGCAAAAGGACAGGGGGCACCGGGGAGCTGTTTTTT. This sequence encodes CASKRTGGTGELFF. The J gene is TRBJ2-2, the V gene TRBV27; 10 positions match TRBD1. The CDR3 contains 14 residues. Germline CDR1 reads MNHEY; CDR2 reads SMNVEV (reference sequence). Unmatched junction bases numbered 3, after V lost 7 bases and J lost 4 bases.

V gene TRBV20-1 combines with J gene TRBJ1-1, with 7 bases fitting TRBD1. The CDR3 has 12 residues. The junction had 8 bases not matched to a gene; V was cut back by 3 bases and J by 10 bases. The germline V gene encodes CDR1 DFQATT and CDR2 SNEGSKA (reference sequence). CDR3 DNA sequence: TGCAGTGCTAGCGGCCAGGGGGAGATAGCTTTCTTT. It codes for CSASGQGEIAFF.

V gene TRBV5-1 combines with J gene TRBJ2-5; a possible D gene is TRBD2 (5 bases). There are 14 residues in the CDR3. V was cut by 0 bases and J by 6 bases, with 12 bases left in between. Germline V lookup: CDR1 SGHRS, CDR2 YFSETQ. The CDR3 DNA reads as TGCGCCAGCAGCTTGGAGGGCGGGCCCCAGACCCAGTACTTC. Protein: CASSLEGGPQTQYF.

The rearrangement links TRBV11-1 to TRBJ2-7; TRBD1 matches at 12 bases. Trimming cost V 4 bases and J 4 bases; bases outside gene matches: 14. Germline V gene lookup returns CDR1 SGHAT and CDR2 FQDESV (reference sequence). This CDR3 is built from 18 residues. The DNA of the CDR3 is TGTGCCAGCAGCTCATACGGGACAGGGGGCCACCGAGGGTACGAGCAGTACTTC. Its protein product is CASSSYGTGGHRGYEQYF.

A few counts support this clonotype. The chain uses TRBV7-2 and TRBJ2-2, with 7 bases fitting TRBD1. The V and J ends lost 5 bases and 4 bases, in that order; junction bases with no gene match: 7. Germline CDR1 SGHTA, CDR2 FQGNSA. CDR3 length: 15 amino acids. The CDR3 nucleotides read TGTGCCAGCAGCCGGAGAGGGACAGTCACCGGGGAGCTGTTTTTT. This encodes CASSRRGTVTGELFF. The full variable domain, with the rest looked up from reference TRBV7-2 and TRBJ2-2, is GAGVSQSPSNKVTEKGKDVELRCDPISGHTALYWYRQSLGQGLEFLIYFQGNSAPDKSGLPSDRFSAERTGGSVSTLTIQRTQQEDSAVYLCASSRRGTVTGELFFGEGSRLTVL.